This record concerns one T cell receptor (beta chain) sequence. In its sample, this clonotype was seen a few times. Its antigen remains unidentified. Per-base qualities were not stored, and no clone one base away is much larger. A case-control design nested within a healthcare worker cohort in London, UK, was used, with weekly nasopharyngeal swab PCR tests and blood sampling performed. Healthcare workers were recruited between 23 and 31 March 2020, during the week of the UK lockdown, and were followed weekly for up to about 15 weeks. The source of the sample is a study of early T cells in non-severe SARS-CoV-2 infection (dated by TCRdb to the early 2020s). Looking at the study overall: TCR sequencing used bulk RNA from unsorted whole blood, so alpha and beta chains could not be paired.

What the study reported, not specific to this receptor: VDJdb matching was skewed toward anti-spike CD8 responses and likely underestimated virus-specific expansions, missing private and CD4 specificities.

Trimming costs V 1 base and J 2 bases, and their ends lie 8 bases apart. CDR1 and CDR2 (SEHNR, FQNEAQ) derive from the germline V gene (reference sequence). The CDR3 holds 14 amino acids from the cysteine to the phenylalanine. The only DNA kept is the CDR3, 42 bases in frame from the first base. The library was generated by 5' RACE. TCRdb records NextSeq 500 as the sequencer. In the TCR library protocol, unique molecular identifiers were attached to individual cDNA molecules to correct for PCR bias and sequencing error. Both TCR alpha and beta chains were sequenced, and tight co-correlation was observed between alpha and beta sequence abundances in each sample. Per the authors' processing: V gene, J gene and CDR3 annotation of TCR sequences was performed with Decombinator V4. Expanded TCRs were defined as changing significantly between any two time points under a Poisson model with p below 0.0001. Abundances of TCRs were expressed as counts per million after normalisation to the total number of TCRs sequenced in each sample. TRAV1-2 paired with TRAJ12, TRAJ20 or TRAJ33 defined MAIT TCRs, while TRAV10 paired with TRAJ18 defined iNKT TCRs. A search of VDJdb, accessed on 1 November 2021, was run for TCRs annotated to CMV, EBV and SARS-CoV-2, with TCRs annotated for multiple antigens excluded. TCRdb cleaned the public reads at Q25 with fastp, built clones with MiXCR and kept in-frame beta chains. A single entry per CDR3 protein holds the most common genes and DNA from its merged rows. Here the V and J calls rest on TCRdb's processing, not on the authors' analysis. The sample table shows approximately 84,000 distinct CDR3 sequences, and under 15% are seen once. The ten largest clones capture around 6% of the sample.

The receptor was isolated from an adult who was a healthcare worker with PCR-confirmed SARS-CoV-2 infection or an uninfected control (not recorded which). The sequenced sample consisted of whole blood. The rearrangement combines TRBV7-9 with TRBJ1-1; no D segment can be confidently identified. The DNA sequence is TGTGCCAGCAGCTTAGGAACGGCTAACACTGAAGCTTTCTTT. This encodes CASSLGTANTEAFF.